This TCR beta chain was identified during a study of cytomegalovirus exposure and HLA in healthy donors. Study results and caveats: Later, an analysis showed that TCR beta chains associated with HLA were more clonally expanded than others that were equally common. Cytomegalovirus association was listed for 170 or so TCR beta chains. Later analysis suggested most CMV-associated TCR beta chains were HLA-restricted.

13 Jbeta primers and 60 Vbeta primers were used for the PCR. Sequenced by immunoSEQ multiplex PCR; TCRdb stores in-frame clones only, minus some. The sample includes about 97,000 clones, around 79% seen only once; the top ten take less than 2%. Deletions cut 1 base from V and 3 bases from J, with 6 bases between. Germline V gene lookup returns CDR1 LGHNA and CDR2 YNFKEQ. The CDR3 is 13 residues long. Details on this clone: What it binds is unknown.

This rearrangement joins TRBV4-2 to TRBJ1-2; D uncertain. Sample: PBMCs. The receptor comes from a woman in her 40s in good health and CMV-seronegative. The CDR3 loop reads CASSQGLDYGYTF. The CDR3 nucleotides are TGTGCCAGCAGCCAAGGACTGGACTATGGCTACACCTTC.